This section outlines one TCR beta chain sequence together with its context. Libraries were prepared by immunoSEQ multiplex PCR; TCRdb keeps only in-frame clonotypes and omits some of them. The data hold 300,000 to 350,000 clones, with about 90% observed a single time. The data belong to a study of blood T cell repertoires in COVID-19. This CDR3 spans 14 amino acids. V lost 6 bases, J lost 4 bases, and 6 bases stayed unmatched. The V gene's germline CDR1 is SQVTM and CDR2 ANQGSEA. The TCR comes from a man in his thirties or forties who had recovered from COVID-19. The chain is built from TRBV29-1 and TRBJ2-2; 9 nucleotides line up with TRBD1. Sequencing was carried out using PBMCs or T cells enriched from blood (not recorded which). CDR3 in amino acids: CSVATGGGTGELFF. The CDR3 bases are TGCAGCGTCGCGACAGGGGGGGGCACCGGGGAGCTGTTTTTT.